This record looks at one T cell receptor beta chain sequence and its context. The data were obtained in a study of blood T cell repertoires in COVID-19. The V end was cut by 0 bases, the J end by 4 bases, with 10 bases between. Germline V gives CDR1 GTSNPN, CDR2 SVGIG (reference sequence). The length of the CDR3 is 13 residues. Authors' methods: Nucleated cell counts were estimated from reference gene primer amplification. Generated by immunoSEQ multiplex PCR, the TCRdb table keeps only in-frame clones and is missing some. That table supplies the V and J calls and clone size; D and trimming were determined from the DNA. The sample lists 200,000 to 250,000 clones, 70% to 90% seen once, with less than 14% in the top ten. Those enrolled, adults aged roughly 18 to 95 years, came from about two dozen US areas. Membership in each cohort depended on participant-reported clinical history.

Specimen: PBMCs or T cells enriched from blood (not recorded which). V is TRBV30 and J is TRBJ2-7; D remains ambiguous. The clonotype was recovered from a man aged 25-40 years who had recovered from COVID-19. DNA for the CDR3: TGTGCCTGGAGTGTGGGCCCTCCTTACGAGCAGTACTTC. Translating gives CAWSVGPPYEQYF.